A single sample gave rise to the 32 T cell receptor beta chains below, sequenced in a study of blood T cells in healthy people across ages. A second PCR, run for about 7 to 12 cycles, used a sample-barcoded 5' primer plus a J-beta primer mix. TCRdb passed the 5' RACE reads through MiXCR, listing each CDR3 protein once. The table has roughly 2 million distinct CDR3 sequences, around half seen once. The source material was blood. The receptor set was obtained from a woman aged 40 to 49 in good health.

The chain carries TRBV6-5 and TRBJ2-5; no clear D gene. Trimming cost V 6 bases and J 4 bases, with 15 bases left between them. The CDR3 consists of 14 residues. Looked up from germline, CDR1 is MNHEY and CDR2 is SVGAGI. CDR3 DNA sequence: TGTGCCAGCAGAGGTACGGATCCGCCAGAGACCCAGTACTTC. Translation gives CASRGTDPPETQYF.

This clonotype was detected only a few times. The gene calls are TRBV6-2 or TRBV6-3 and TRBJ1-5; D gene ambiguous. Trimming removed 7 bases at V and 6 bases at J, with 16 bases between. This CDR3 is built from 14 residues. Per the germline V gene, CDR1 is MNHEY and CDR2 is SVGEGT. CDR3 amino acids: CASTQQAAGQPQHF. For the CDR3, the DNA is TGTGCCAGCACTCAACAAGCTGCGGGTCAGCCCCAGCATTTT.

Points on this clonotype: Germline and junction disagree at one end, which may indicate a read error. The rearrangement joins TRBV10-3 to TRBJ2-1; D tentatively fits TRBD1 or TRBD2 (5 bases each). There are 14 residues in the CDR3. CDR1 is ENHRY and CDR2 is SYGVKD in the germline V gene. This chain's CDR3 is CASRDSGSCNEQFF. CDR3 bases: TGTGCCAGCCGAGACAGCGGTTCCTGCAATGAGCAGTTCTTC.

J is TRBJ2-5 and V is TRBV10-3, with D possibly being TRBD1 or TRBD2 (5 bases each). The CDR3 has 14 residues. V lost 3 bases to trimming and J lost 7 bases, with 15 bases between them. Germline assignment: CDR1 ENHRY and CDR2 SYGVKD. The CDR3: CAISDGPGAWTQYF. DNA for the CDR3: TGTGCCATCAGTGATGGCCCCGGGGCGTGGACCCAGTACTTC.

Only a few counts were recorded for this clonotype. J is TRBJ2-4 and V is TRBV12-3 or TRBV12-4, with D perhaps matching TRBD1 (5 bases). The CDR3 has 13 residues. Trimming took off 2 bases at V and 13 bases at J, with 15 bases between the two ends. Written as DNA, the CDR3 is TGTGCCAGCAGTTTAAATCAGGGCTTAGAGCAGTACTTC. Translated: CASSLNQGLEQYF.

The rearrangement links TRBV10-3 to TRBJ2-7; TRBD1 aligns across 9 bases. V lost 2 bases, J lost 2 bases, and 4 bases stayed unmatched. The CDR3 length is 15 residues. CDR1 ENHRY and CDR2 SYGVKD come from the germline V gene. The CDR3 nucleotides are TGTGCCATCAGTGAGCTGCGACAGGGGGCCTACGAGCAGTACTTC. Encoded protein: CAISELRQGAYEQYF.

The genes are TRBV2 and TRBJ2-4; TRBD1 matches at 10 bases. With the DNA end fitting TRBJ2-7 better, the J assignment may be wrong. Germline V lookup: CDR1 SNHLY, CDR2 FYNNEI. The CDR3 has 14 amino acids. This CDR3 is CASSGPGQGIEQYF. Here the CDR3 DNA reads TGTGCCAGCAGTGGTCCGGGACAGGGGATCGAGCAGTACTTC.

The genes are TRBV7-2 and TRBJ2-1; TRBD1 matches 8 bases. Germline V gene sequence: CDR1 SGHTA, CDR2 FQGNSA. The CDR3 covers 17 residues. The V and J ends lost 2 bases and 8 bases, in that order; junction bases with no gene match: 14. The CDR3 is CASSLIGSGGFMDEQFF. The CDR3 region has the DNA TGTGCCAGCAGCTTAATCGGGTCAGGGGGCTTTATGGATGAGCAGTTCTTC.

This chain connects TRBV20-1 to TRBJ2-7, with a weak D call TRBD1 (5 bases). Per germline, CDR1 DFQATT and CDR2 SNEGSKA (reference sequence). The CDR3 sequence is 13 residues long. V was shortened by 0 bases and J by 4 bases, with 10 bases between the two germline ends. CDR3 DNA sequence: TGCAGTGCTAGAGATCTCAGGGCTTACGAGCAGTACTTC. This gives the protein CSARDLRAYEQYF.

The chain uses TRBV28 and TRBJ2-5, with TRBD2 matching over 14 bases. V trimming: 6 bases; J trimming: 7 bases; junction bases outside the gene matches: 19. Germline CDR1 reads MDHEN; CDR2 reads SYDVKM. CDR3 size: 19 residues. The CDR3 here is CASSSGTAGLAGGLRTQYF. In nucleotides, the CDR3 is TGTGCCAGCAGCTCCGGGACAGCTGGACTAGCGGGGGGCCTGAGGACCCAGTACTTC. Together with reference TRBV28 and TRBJ2-5, the CDR3 gives the full variable domain: DVKVTQSSRYLVKRTGEKVFLECVQDMDHENMFWYRQDPGLGLRLIYFSYDVKMKEKGDIPEGYSVSREKKERFSLILESASTNQTSMYLCASSSGTAGLAGGLRTQYFGPGTRLLVL.

The J gene is TRBJ2-7, the V gene TRBV27; D gene unclear. The germline V gene has CDR1 MNHEY and CDR2 SMNVEV (reference sequence). V was clipped by 5 bases and J by 0 bases, with 14 bases between them. The CDR3 is made up of 15 amino acids. The CDR3 sequence: CASSPLHASSYEQYF. CDR3 DNA sequence: TGTGCCAGCAGTCCCCTACACGCGAGCTCCTACGAGCAGTACTTC.

This clonotype has just a few counts. This chain links TRBV4-2 with TRBJ2-5; possibly TRBD2 for D (6 bases). Trimming removed 1 base at V and 5 bases at J, with 14 bases between. The CDR3 sequence is 15 residues long. The germline V gene has CDR1 LGHNA and CDR2 YNFKEQ. DNA for the CDR3: TGTGCCAGCAGCCAAGTCAGGGAGGCTCGGGAGACCCAGTACTTC. Its translation: CASSQVREARETQYF.

The CDR3 protein is CASSQAANSEKLFF. The DNA for the CDR3 is TGTGCCAGCAGCCAGGCGGCCAATTCTGAAAAACTGTTTTTT. The genes are TRBV7-2 and TRBJ1-4; D remains ambiguous. CDR3 size: 14 residues. Germline-derived CDR1 and CDR2 are SGHTA and FQGNSA. Between the trimmed V and J ends, which lost 5 bases and 7 bases, there was a span of 14 bases.

The gene calls are TRBV6-1 and TRBJ2-5; 7 bases line up with TRBD2. Germline assignment: CDR1 MNHNS and CDR2 SASEGT. The V and J ends lost 4 bases and 2 bases, in that order; junction bases with no gene match: 7. CDR3 length: 15 amino acids. The DNA for the CDR3 is TGTGCCAGCAGTGCCCAGCAGGGAGGGCAAGAGACCCAGTACTTC. Translated, it gives CASSAQQGGQETQYF.

The rearrangement joins TRBV20-1 to TRBJ2-1; D may be TRBD1 or TRBD2 (5 bases each). V was pared by 3 bases and J by 3 bases, with 15 bases between. Germline V gene data show CDR1 as DFQATT and CDR2 as SNEGSKA (reference sequence). CDR3 length: 15 amino acids. This CDR3 reads CSARTGTRFYNEQFF. The CDR3 DNA follows: TGCAGTGCTAGGACCGGGACCCGTTTCTACAATGAGCAGTTCTTC.

J is TRBJ2-1 and V is TRBV29-1; possibly TRBD2 for D (7 bases). The CDR3 covers 16 residues. Germline V CDR1 and CDR2: SQVTM, ANQGSEA. Trimming took 5 bases from V and 9 from J, leaving 26 bases between them. CDR3 protein: CSVLGVGGALSIEQFF. Here the CDR3 DNA reads TGCAGCGTTCTGGGGGTGGGGGGGGCCTTGAGCATTGAGCAGTTCTTC.

Only a few counts were recorded for this clonotype. The genes are TRBV4-2 and TRBJ1-1, with 7 bases lining up with TRBD1. There are 15 residues in the CDR3. V shed 3 bases and J 4 bases; nucleotides not matched to a gene: 8. Per the germline V gene, CDR1 is LGHNA and CDR2 is YNFKEQ. CDR3 residues: CASSQVLGGITEAFF. The CDR3, as DNA: TGTGCCAGCAGCCAGGTGTTAGGGGGCATCACTGAAGCTTTCTTT.

The chain joins TRBV6-6 to TRBJ2-7; the match to TRBD2 covers 10 bases. Germline V gene lookup returns CDR1 MNHNY and CDR2 SVGAGI (reference sequence). The CDR3 loop spans 12 amino acids. The DNA for the CDR3 is TGTGTTAGCGGGGGGCTCTCCTACGAGCAGTACTTC. As protein: CVSGGLSYEQYF.

The chain joins TRBV20-1 to TRBJ2-1, with 8 positions matching TRBD2. The CDR3 has 18 residues. Germline CDR1 is DFQATT and CDR2 is SNEGSKA (reference sequence). Losses at the gene ends were 1 base for V and 2 bases for J; bases not matched to a gene: 13. The CDR3 reads CSARGPPKRGPAYNEQFF. CDR3 nucleotide sequence: TGCAGTGCTAGAGGCCCTCCTAAGCGGGGGCCTGCCTACAATGAGCAGTTCTTC.

The sample holds a few counts of this clonotype. V and J are TRBV4-3 and TRBJ2-4; TRBD1 or TRBD2 may be the D gene (5 bases each). The CDR3 has 13 amino acids. CDR1 LGHNA and CDR2 YSLEER come from the germline V gene. Trimming cost V 0 bases and J 12 bases, with 12 bases left between them. CDR3 sequence (DNA): TGCGCCAGCAGCCAAGAGGGGGAGCTAAGTCAGTACTTC. Its protein product is CASSQEGELSQYF.

The gene calls are TRBV27 and TRBJ2-1, with TRBD1 matching over 11 bases. There are 14 residues in the CDR3. In germline, CDR1 is MNHEY, CDR2 SMNVEV (reference sequence). The junction had 6 bases not matched to a gene; V was cut back by 6 bases and J by 8 bases. For the CDR3, the DNA is TGTGCCAGCAGGCCCGGACAGGGGGCCTATGAGCAGTTCTTC. Translating it yields CASRPGQGAYEQFF.

The genes are TRBV6-2 or TRBV6-3 and TRBJ1-2; perhaps TRBD1 as D (5 bases). Trimming cost V 3 bases and J 3 bases, with 17 bases left between them. This CDR3 comprises 16 residues. Per the germline V gene, CDR1 is MNHEY and CDR2 is SVGEGT. The CDR3 region has the DNA TGTGCCAGCAGTTATGATGGCGTTGGGGGATACTATGGCTACACCTTC. The encoded protein is CASSYDGVGGYYGYTF.

V usage is TRBV20-1 and J usage is TRBJ1-6; D gene unclear. Germline-derived CDR1 and CDR2 are DFQATT and SNEGSKA (reference sequence). Deletions cut 7 bases from V and 7 bases from J, with 17 bases between. CDR3 length: 14 amino acids. CDR3 in DNA: TGCAGTGTTATTCCGGGAGGGTGGAATTCACCCCTCCACTTT. Translated, it gives CSVIPGGWNSPLHF.

V usage is TRBV10-2 and J usage is TRBJ1-5; maybe TRBD1 (5 bases). V lost 4 bases to trimming and J lost 0 bases, with 10 bases between them. CDR3 size: 15 residues. Germline V gene data show CDR1 as WSHSY and CDR2 as SAAADI. This CDR3 is CASSGDGFSNQPQHF. The CDR3 nucleotides are TGCGCCAGCAGTGGGGACGGGTTTAGCAATCAGCCCCAGCATTTT.

The V and J genes are TRBV20-1 and TRBJ2-3; D perhaps matches TRBD2 (7 bases). CDR1 DFQATT and CDR2 SNEGSKA come from the germline V gene (reference sequence). The CDR3 is 15 residues long. Between the trimmed V and J ends, which lost 5 bases and 5 bases, there was a span of 20 bases. CDR3 in amino acids: CSAHRLGGGQDTQYF. The CDR3 nucleotides are TGCAGTGCTCATAGATTAGGGGGGGGCCAAGATACGCAGTATTTT.

Comment on this clonotype: The junction departs from the called germline gene at one end, perhaps through a read error. V is TRBV7-2 and J is TRBJ2-7; 9 nucleotides match TRBD1. Per germline, CDR1 SGHTA and CDR2 FQGNSA. The CDR3 has 14 amino acids. CDR3 sequence: CAGSQDRGSYEQYF. CDR3 nucleotides: TGTGCCGGCAGCCAGGACAGGGGTTCCTACGAGCAGTACTTC.

This clonotype showed up just a few times. The gene calls are TRBV4-3 and TRBJ1-1; the match to TRBD1 covers 8 bases. Germline assignment: CDR1 LGHNA and CDR2 YSLEER. Germline trimming cut 0 bases from V and 0 bases from J; bases unmatched to any gene: 6. The CDR3 runs to 17 residues. The CDR3 DNA reads as TGCGCCAGCAGCCAAGAACCCGCGACAGGGGTGAACACTGAAGCTTTCTTT. Translated: CASSQEPATGVNTEAFF.

This clonotype was detected only a few times. The J gene is TRBJ1-2, the V gene TRBV5-6; D unresolved. This CDR3 spans 12 amino acids. Germline V gene lookup returns CDR1 SGHDT and CDR2 YYEEEE. Trimming cost V 7 bases and J 2 bases, with 9 bases left between them. CDR3 coding DNA: TGTGCCAGCTCGTCTTACAACTATGGCTACACCTTC. This codes for CASSSYNYGYTF. Filled out from reference TRBV5-6 and TRBJ1-2, the complete variable domain reads DAGVTQSPTHLIKTRGQQVTLRCSPKSGHDTVSWYQQALGQGPQFIFQYYEEEERQRGNFPDRFSGHQFPNYSSELNVNALLLGDSALYLCASSSYNYGYTFGSGTRLTVV.

The rearrangement uses TRBV12-3 or TRBV12-4 and TRBJ2-5, with 8 bases fitting TRBD1. The CDR3 sequence is 17 residues long. V dropped 6 bases and J dropped 4; count of bases not matched to a gene: 16. This chain's CDR3 is CASSPNLGTGGGETQYF. The CDR3 nucleotides are TGTGCCAGCAGCCCAAACCTTGGGACAGGCGGCGGAGAGACCCAGTACTTC.

This rearrangement joins TRBV13 to TRBJ2-7; D remains unclear. Germline V lookup: CDR1 PRHDT, CDR2 FYEKMQ (reference sequence). This CDR3 has 13 amino acids. The ends were cut back, 5 bases at V and 5 bases at J, with 13 bases in the middle. Written as DNA, the CDR3 is TGTGCCAGCAGCATAAGAAGGTTAAACGAGCAGTACTTC. Translating gives CASSIRRLNEQYF.

The chain uses TRBV6-6 and TRBJ2-3; D perhaps matches TRBD2 (6 bases). This CDR3 region has 13 residues. Germline-derived CDR1 and CDR2 are MNHNY and SVGAGI (reference sequence). The V gene lost 4 bases and the J gene lost 8 bases, with 13 bases spanning the gap. The CDR3 loop is CASSLQLASTQYF. Written as DNA, the CDR3 is TGTGCCAGCAGTTTACAACTAGCAAGTACGCAGTATTTT.

This clonotype appeared a single time. V and J are TRBV28 and TRBJ2-7; TRBD1 matches 8 bases. Trimming removed 5 bases from V and 0 bases from J; junction bases left unmatched: 6. The CDR3 consists of 15 residues. Germline V gene lookup returns CDR1 MDHEN and CDR2 SYDVKM. The CDR3 DNA is TGTGCCAGCAGTGCCAATACAGGGGGCTCCTACGAGCAGTACTTC. Protein product: CASSANTGGSYEQYF.